The 15 T cell receptor beta chains given below trace back to one sample, sequenced in a study of T cell repertoires in ileal Crohn's disease. TCRdb keeps only in-frame clones here, not all; method: immunoSEQ multiplex PCR. The sample lists around 5,300 clones; roughly 90% were seen once. The sorted cells were lamina propria lymphocytes from surgical specimens, first isolated by density gradient. Sequences were obtained from CD4+ T cells from ileum. All receptors come from an adult with Crohn's disease. Some clones in this sample may be carry-over from other donors' samples.

On this clone itself: Other nucleotide sequences from this sample produce the same CDR3. The chain combines TRBV7-3 with TRBJ1-1, with D possibly TRBD1 on 5 matching bases. The CDR3 runs to 13 residues. Trimming took off 4 bases at V and 1 base at J, with 7 bases between the two ends. Per the germline V gene, CDR1 is SGHTA and CDR2 is FQGTGA. CDR3 region: CASSSQGNTEAFF. The CDR3 DNA follows: TGTGCCAGCAGCTCTCAGGGGAACACTGAAGCTTTCTTT. Full variable domain (outside the CDR3, taken from reference TRBV7-3 and TRBJ1-1): GAGVSQTPSNKVTEKGKYVELRCDPISGHTALYWYRQSLGQGPEFLIYFQGTGAADDSGLPNDRFFAVRPEGSVSTLKIQRTERGDSAVYLCASSSQGNTEAFFGQGTRLTVV.

J is TRBJ1-1 and V is TRBV28; a possible D gene is TRBD1 (6 bases). The CDR3 length is 15 residues. V dropped 6 bases and J dropped 6 bases, with 20 bases sitting between them. Germline CDR1 MDHEN, CDR2 SYDVKM. In DNA form, the CDR3 reads TGTGCCAGCAGCACCCCCAGGGGTTATAGCGCTGAAGCTTTCTTT. It yields the protein CASSTPRGYSAEAFF. The whole variable domain, filled in from reference TRBV28 and TRBJ1-1, reads DVKVTQSSRYLVKRTGEKVFLECVQDMDHENMFWYRQDPGLGLRLIYFSYDVKMKEKGDIPEGYSVSREKKERFSLILESASTNQTSMYLCASSTPRGYSAEAFFGQGTRLTVV.

The chain carries TRBV7-8 and TRBJ2-1, with D unresolved. Trimming took off 0 bases at V and 4 bases at J, with 4 bases between the two ends. The CDR3 is 13 amino acids. Germline V CDR1 and CDR2: SGHVS, FQNEAQ. This chain's CDR3 is CASSLALYNEQFF. DNA for the CDR3: TGTGCCAGCAGCTTAGCACTATACAATGAGCAGTTCTTC.

The chain recombines TRBV5-4 with TRBJ2-4; D not resolved. Looked up from germline, CDR1 is SGHNT and CDR2 is YYREEE (reference sequence). V was trimmed by 7 bases and J by 0 bases, leaving 5 bases between them. The CDR3 extends over 12 amino acids. Here the CDR3 DNA reads TGTGCCAGCCCTTTAGCCAAAAACATTCAGTACTTC. It translates to CASPLAKNIQYF.

In this sample, this clone turned up a few times. The chain uses TRBV28 and TRBJ2-7, with D uncertain. Germline CDR1 MDHEN, CDR2 SYDVKM. This CDR3 has 12 residues. V gave up 8 bases and J gave up 0 bases, with 8 bases separating them. The CDR3 sequence: CASSQYSYEQYF. The CDR3 DNA is TGTGCCAGCTCCCAGTACTCCTACGAGCAGTACTTC.

The CDR3 sequence is CASSSVSSYEQYF. As DNA, the CDR3 is TGTGCCAGCAGTTCGGTATCCTCCTACGAGCAGTACTTC. The chain couples TRBV27 to TRBJ2-7; D remains unclear. Germline V gives CDR1 MNHEY, CDR2 SMNVEV (reference sequence). The length of the CDR3 is 13 residues. The ends were cut back, 4 bases at V and 0 bases at J, with 7 bases in the middle.

This clone was detected once. The rearrangement links TRBV15 to TRBJ1-1; 9 nucleotides agree with TRBD1. Germline CDR1 and CDR2: LNHNV and YYDKDF (reference sequence). V shed 1 base, J shed 0 bases, and the junction held 3 bases outside the gene matches. This CDR3 is built from 16 residues. The CDR3 reads CATSRGRDRVNTEAFF. The CDR3 nucleotides read TGTGCCACCAGCAGAGGCAGGGACAGGGTGAACACTGAAGCTTTCTTT.

The chain combines TRBV7-8 with TRBJ2-3, with D possibly being TRBD2 (6 bases). V dropped 2 bases and J dropped 3 bases, with 18 bases sitting between them. Germline CDR1 SGHVS, CDR2 FQNEAQ. The CDR3 has 17 residues. CDR3 residues: CASSLLVPKGGTDTQYF. CDR3 DNA: TGTGCCAGCAGCTTATTAGTACCGAAAGGAGGGACAGATACGCAGTATTTT. Using reference TRBV7-8 and TRBJ2-3 for the parts outside the CDR3, the full variable domain is GAGVSQSPRYKVAKRGQDVALRCDPISGHVSLFWYQQALGQGPEFLTYFQNEAQLDKSGLPSDRFFAERPEGSVSTLKIQRTQQEDSAVYLCASSLLVPKGGTDTQYFGPGTRLTVL.

In the case of this clone: One end of the junction is discordant with germline, which a read error may explain. This chain connects TRBV18 to TRBJ2-1, with a tentative D call TRBD1 (5 bases). This CDR3 contains 12 residues. In germline, CDR1 is KGHSH, CDR2 LQKENI. CDR3 in amino acids: CASSQGMGPRLF. DNA of the CDR3: TGTGCCAGCTCACAGGGTATGGGGCCCCGGCTCTTC.

The genes are TRBV5-1 and TRBJ2-1; 7 positions agree with TRBD2. The ends lost 4 bases at V and 6 bases at J; junction bases unmatched: 10. CDR3 length: 15 residues. Per germline, CDR1 SGHRS and CDR2 YFSETQ. CDR3 bases: TGCGCCAGCAGCAGACTAGCCCTACTCACCAATGAGCAGTTCTTC. Encoded protein: CASSRLALLTNEQFF.

The chain is built from TRBV6-5 and TRBJ1-6; D is undetermined. V dropped 5 bases and J dropped 8 bases, with 16 bases sitting between them. This CDR3 contains 15 residues. In germline, CDR1 is MNHEY, CDR2 SVGAGI. The CDR3 spells CASSRGRGLHSPLHF. In DNA form, the CDR3 reads TGTGCCAGCAGTCGCGGTCGTGGCTTGCATTCACCCCTCCACTTT.

The rearrangement links TRBV21-1 to TRBJ1-5. TRBV21-1 is an annotated pseudogene. The CDR3 runs to 16 residues. CDR3 loop: CASSSTIATHHQPQHF. As DNA, the CDR3 is TGTGCCAGCAGTTCCACGATAGCTACGCATCATCAGCCCCAGCATTTT.

V gene TRBV2 combines with J gene TRBJ1-1; D gene uncertain. Trimming removed 3 bases at V and 11 bases at J, with 10 bases between. The CDR3 contains 11 residues. Germline V CDR1 and CDR2: SNHLY, FYNNEI. CDR3 amino acids: CASSEGRSAFF. CDR3 nucleotides: TGTGCCAGCAGTGAGGGGAGATCGGCTTTCTTT.

The CDR3 coding sequence is TGTGCCAGCAGGGGGCAGACGAACACCGGGGAGCTGTTTTTT. This sequence encodes CASRGQTNTGELFF. The chain joins TRBV27 to TRBJ2-2; weak D call: TRBD1 (5 bases). This CDR3 has 14 amino acids. Germline CDR1 reads MNHEY; CDR2 reads SMNVEV (reference sequence). Trimming stripped 6 bases from V and 0 bases from J, with 8 bases between.

The CDR3 nucleotides read TGTGCCAGCAGCCAGAGGACTAGCGGGAGGTCCGAGCAGTACTTC. Its protein is CASSQRTSGRSEQYF. The gene calls are TRBV7-2 and TRBJ2-7, with 14 bases aligning to TRBD2. V shed 5 bases, J shed 6 bases, and the junction held 6 bases outside the gene matches. This CDR3 is built from 15 residues. Germline V gene data show CDR1 as SGHTA and CDR2 as FQGNSA.